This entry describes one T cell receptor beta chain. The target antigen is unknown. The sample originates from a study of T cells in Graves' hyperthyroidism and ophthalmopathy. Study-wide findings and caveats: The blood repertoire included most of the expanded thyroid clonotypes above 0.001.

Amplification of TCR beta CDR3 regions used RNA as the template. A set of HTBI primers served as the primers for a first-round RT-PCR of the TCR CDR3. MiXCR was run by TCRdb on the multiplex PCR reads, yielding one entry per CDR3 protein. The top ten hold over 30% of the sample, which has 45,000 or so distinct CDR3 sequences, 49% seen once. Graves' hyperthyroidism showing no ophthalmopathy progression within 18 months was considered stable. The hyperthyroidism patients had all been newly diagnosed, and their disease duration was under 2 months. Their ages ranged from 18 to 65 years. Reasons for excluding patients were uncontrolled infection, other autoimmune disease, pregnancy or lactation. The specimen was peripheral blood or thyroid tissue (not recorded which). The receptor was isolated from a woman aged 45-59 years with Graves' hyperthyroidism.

Written as DNA, the CDR3 is TGTGCCAGCAGGCAAGTTTACGGAGAAGAGACCCAGTACTTC. It is translated as CASRQVYGEETQYF. The chain recombines TRBV7-7 with TRBJ2-5; no definite D call. Trimming shortened V by 6 bases and J by 3 bases, and 14 bases separated the two germline ends. This CDR3 is 14 amino acids long. The germline V gene encodes CDR1 SSHAT and CDR2 FNYEAQ (reference sequence).